These 28 T cell receptor beta chains came from one sample sequenced in a study of CD8+CD57+ T cells in acquired aplastic anemia. Template material for TCR beta VDJ and CDR3 profiling consisted of genomic DNA. TCRdb called the reads again in MiXCR, with one record for every CDR3 protein. The sample contains 150,000 to 200,000 distinct CDR3 sequences, approximately 44% of which appear only once. Selection for sequencing was limited to patients who had shown CD8+CD57+ cell expansion by flow cytometry. The sequencing sample was made of sorted CD4+, CD8+, or CD8+CD57+ T cells (not recorded which) from PBMCs. The source of these receptors is a human donor with aplastic anemia.

The rearrangement joins TRBV7-9 to TRBJ1-5, with a possible D match to TRBD1 (6 bases). Germline-derived CDR1 and CDR2 are SEHNR and FQNEAQ (reference sequence). The CDR3 extends over 14 amino acids. The germline V and J ends were trimmed by 9 bases and 4 bases, with 16 bases remaining between them. The CDR3 sequence is CASSLSGANQPQHF. Here the CDR3 DNA reads TGTGCCAGTAGTCTCTCGGGGGCAAATCAGCCCCAGCATTTT.

This clonotype was detected a few times. The rearrangement links TRBV20-1 to TRBJ2-5; D gene uncertain. Between the trimmed V and J ends, which lost 1 base and 1 base, there was a span of 10 bases. This CDR3 spans 14 amino acids. Germline V gene lookup returns CDR1 DFQATT and CDR2 SNEGSKA (reference sequence). Here the CDR3 DNA reads TGCAGTGCTAGAGTCGGCAGCCCCCAAGAGACCCAGTACTTC. The encoded protein is CSARVGSPQETQYF.

This clonotype was counted at least ten times. A much more abundant neighbour one base away suggests this may be a read error. The chain is built from TRBV19 and TRBJ1-1; possible D gene TRBD1, 5 bases. V was trimmed by 5 bases and J by 1 base, leaving 11 bases between them. The CDR3 is 14 residues long. Germline lookup yields CDR1 LNHDA and CDR2 SQIVND (reference sequence). The CDR3 DNA follows: TGTGCCAGTAGTGACTGGGGGTGGAACACTGAAGCTTTCTTT. Translating it yields CASSDWGWNTEAFF.

The chain carries TRBV19 and TRBJ1-1, with TRBD1 as a possible D gene (6 bases). This CDR3 is 15 amino acids long. V lost 8 bases to trimming and J lost 3 bases, with 19 bases between them. The germline gives CDR1 LNHDA, CDR2 SQIVND (reference sequence). The CDR3 loop is CASQRDTSTDTEAFF. In nucleotides, the CDR3 is TGTGCCAGTCAACGGGACACGTCAACGGACACTGAAGCTTTCTTT.

The V call is TRBV2, the J call TRBJ2-3; D may be TRBD1 (5 bases). V lost 8 bases to trimming and J lost 11 bases, with 14 bases between them. The CDR3 has 11 residues. Germline lookup yields CDR1 SNHLY and CDR2 FYNNEI. The CDR3 bases are TGTGCCAGCCACAGCCAGGGTCGGCAGTATTTT. It codes for CASHSQGRQYF.

V gene TRBV4-2 combines with J gene TRBJ1-6; 8 bases map to TRBD1. V dropped 1 base and J dropped 8; count of bases not matched to a gene: 10. This CDR3 region has 17 residues. Germline assignment: CDR1 LGHNA and CDR2 YNFKEQ. CDR3 sequence: CASSQGVRGLQDSPLHF. CDR3 sequence (DNA): TGTGCCAGCAGCCAAGGGGTCAGGGGGCTCCAAGATTCACCCCTCCACTTT.

This clonotype appeared many times. CDR3 nucleotides: TGTGCCAGCAGCTTTATCCGGGACCTCAGCACAGATACGCAGTATTTT. Protein: CASSFIRDLSTDTQYF. The J gene is TRBJ2-3, the V gene TRBV7-9; D possibly uses TRBD1 or TRBD2 (5 bases each). The V end was cut by 3 bases, the J end by 0 bases, with 13 bases between. CDR3 length: 16 residues. In germline, CDR1 is SEHNR, CDR2 FQNEAQ (reference sequence).

This clonotype has ten or more counts. The chain combines TRBV20-1 with TRBJ1-2, with D perhaps TRBD1 (5 bases). Trimming removed 1 base at V and 6 bases at J, with 12 bases between. This CDR3 spans 13 amino acids. CDR1 and CDR2 from the germline V gene are DFQATT and SNEGSKA (reference sequence). This chain's CDR3 is CSARVGGGDGYTF. The CDR3 DNA sequence: TGCAGTGCTAGAGTGGGGGGGGGAGATGGCTACACCTTC.

V and J are TRBV7-8 and TRBJ2-7, with TRBD2 matching 9 bases. The CDR3 loop spans 14 amino acids. Germline V gene data show CDR1 as SGHVS and CDR2 as FQNEAQ. V dropped 2 bases and J dropped 4; count of bases not matched to a gene: 3. The DNA for the CDR3 is TGTGCCAGCAGCTTAACTAGCGGGCCATACGAGCAGTACTTC. It specifies CASSLTSGPYEQYF.

This clonotype appeared many times. This chain joins TRBV10-3 and TRBJ1-6; D might be TRBD1 (6 bases). The CDR3 is made up of 16 amino acids. Trimming removed 10 bases from V and 7 bases from J, with 23 bases in between. The germline V gene has CDR1 ENHRY and CDR2 SYGVKD. CDR3 region: CATAPPTGTRNSPLHF. Here the CDR3 DNA reads TGTGCCACTGCCCCCCCGACCGGGACAAGGAATTCACCCCTCCACTTT.

With respect to this clonotype: A much larger clone differs by one base, so this may be a read error. Given the absence of the conserved phenylalanine or tryptophan at the CDR3 end, a read error is likely. CDR3 loop: CASSLPGGFTEAFL. The CDR3 coding sequence is TGTGCCAGCAGCTTGCCAGGGGGGTTTACTGAAGCTTTCCTT. This chain joins TRBV11-2 and TRBJ1-1, with 7 bases identical to TRBD1. The CDR3 is made up of 14 amino acids. Germline assignment: CDR1 SGHAT and CDR2 FQNNGV. Trimming removed 3 bases from V and 5 bases from J; junction bases left unmatched: 6.

This clonotype was counted ten times or more. The V call is TRBV5-6, the J call TRBJ2-1, with 7 bases that match TRBD1. The germline V gene has CDR1 SGHDT and CDR2 YYEEEE. CDR3 length equals 15 residues. Trimming took 0 bases from V and 6 from J; bases not matched to a gene: 6. Here the CDR3 DNA reads TGTGCCAGCAGCTTGGAAAGGGGGCGCGTCAATGAGCAGTTCTTC. It translates to CASSLERGRVNEQFF.

This clonotype occurred a few times. This chain links TRBV6-1 with TRBJ2-1; TRBD2 matches 12 bases. The CDR3 is 17 residues long. The V gene's germline CDR1 is MNHNS and CDR2 SASEGT. The V and J ends lost 4 bases and 0 bases, in that order; junction bases with no gene match: 4. CDR3 in DNA: TGTGCCAGCAGTGTCCTAGCGGGGGGGGCCTCCTACAATGAGCAGTTCTTC. Residues: CASSVLAGGASYNEQFF.

The count of this clonotype is one. The gene calls are TRBV2 and TRBJ2-5; D is undetermined. Germline values: CDR1 SNHLY, CDR2 FYNNEI. CDR3 length: 10 residues. Trimming stripped 8 bases from V and 5 bases from J, with 6 bases between. The CDR3 nucleotides are TGTGCCAGCTCGCCGGAGACCCAGTACTTC. Translating gives CASSPETQYF.

This clonotype showed up many times. The chain employs TRBV7-2 and TRBJ2-1; 10 bases fit TRBD2. V dropped 6 bases and J dropped 6; count of bases not matched to a gene: 8. From germline, CDR1 is SGHTA and CDR2 FQGNSA. This CDR3 has 15 residues. The CDR3 DNA follows: TGTGCCAGCAGACAAGCGGGGGGGCGTGGCAATGAGCAGTTCTTC. The encoded protein is CASRQAGGRGNEQFF. The entire variable domain, with the rest obtained from reference TRBV7-2 and TRBJ2-1, is as follows: GAGVSQSPSNKVTEKGKDVELRCDPISGHTALYWYRQSLGQGLEFLIYFQGNSAPDKSGLPSDRFSAERTGGSVSTLTIQRTQQEDSAVYLCASRQAGGRGNEQFFGPGTRLTVL.

This clonotype was observed a few times. The J gene is TRBJ2-7, the V gene TRBV9; TRBD2 aligns across 12 bases. This CDR3 contains 13 residues. Germline V gene data show CDR1 as SGDLS and CDR2 as YYNGEE. After removal of 2 bases from V and 6 bases from J, the junction contained 0 bases not matched to a gene. The CDR3 sequence is CASSVTSGSEQYV. The CDR3 DNA reads TGTGCCAGCAGCGTGACTAGCGGGAGCGAGCAGTACGTC.

This sequence joins TRBV3-1 and TRBJ2-1, with unresolved D. Trimming took 2 bases from V and 4 from J, leaving 3 bases between them. The length of the CDR3 is 12 residues. Germline V CDR1 and CDR2: LGHDT, YNNKEL (reference sequence). The CDR3 is CASSQLYNEQFF. The CDR3 DNA is TGTGCCAGCAGCCAACTTTACAATGAGCAGTTCTTC.

At least ten counts were recorded for this clonotype. The chain is built from TRBV7-2 and TRBJ1-4, with D unclear. This CDR3 is built from 16 residues. Germline loops: CDR1 SGHTA, CDR2 FQGNSA. Deletions cut 1 base from V and 0 bases from J, with 9 bases between. The CDR3: CASSLGLHTTNEKLFF. The CDR3 DNA sequence: TGTGCCAGCAGCTTAGGGTTACACACAACTAATGAAAAACTGTTTTTT.

This clonotype was observed many times. The rearrangement uses TRBV19 and TRBJ1-5; the D gene is possibly TRBD1 (5 bases). Germline values: CDR1 LNHDA, CDR2 SQIVND (reference sequence). Deletions cut 8 bases from V and 4 bases from J, with 9 bases between. This CDR3 is 12 amino acids long. CDR3 DNA sequence: TGTGCCAGTGATCGGGGGAATCAGCCCCAGCATTTT. Its translation: CASDRGNQPQHF.

This clonotype has at least ten counts. The V call is TRBV27, the J call TRBJ2-5; tentative D call: TRBD1 (5 bases). V was cut by 0 bases and J by 1 base, with 9 bases left in between. The CDR3 length is 15 residues. Germline lookup yields CDR1 MNHEY and CDR2 SMNVEV (reference sequence). CDR3 DNA sequence: TGTGCCAGCAGTTTATCGCCGACAGCCCAAGAGACCCAGTACTTC. Residues: CASSLSPTAQETQYF.

In the case of this clonotype: A much larger clone lies a single base off, so this may be a read error. This chain uses TRBV27 with TRBJ2-2; the D gene could be TRBD1 or TRBD2 (5 bases each). The CDR3 runs to 13 residues. Looked up from germline, CDR1 is MNHEY and CDR2 is SMNVEV (reference sequence). CDR3 residues: CASSSSGAGELLF. In DNA form, the CDR3 reads TGTGCCAGCAGCTCATCTGGGGCCGGGGAGCTGCTTTTT.

This clonotype was picked up a small number of times. The chain combines TRBV29-1 with TRBJ2-6, with D unclear. V lost 1 base and J 0 bases, leaving 1 base between the germline ends. The germline V gene has CDR1 SQVTM and CDR2 ANQGSEA. This CDR3 is built from 13 residues. The CDR3, as DNA: TGCAGCGTTGAAGGCTCTGGGGCCAACGTCCTGACTTTC. Translating gives CSVEGSGANVLTF. Full variable domain (outside the CDR3, taken from reference TRBV29-1 and TRBJ2-6): SAVISQKPSRDICQRGTSLTIQCQVDSQVTMMFWYRQQPGQSLTLIATANQGSEATYESGFVIDKFPISRPNLTFSTLTVSNMSPEDSSIYLCSVEGSGANVLTFGAGSRLTVL.

Notes on this clonotype: A junction boundary mismatches the germline segment, possibly from a read error. The V call is TRBV11-2, the J call TRBJ2-5; 14 nucleotides agree with TRBD2. The CDR3 has 18 amino acids. Germline V CDR1 and CDR2: SGHAT, FQNNGV. CDR3 nucleotides: TGTGCTAGCAGCTTAGTAGTGACTAGCGGGAGGGCCGAGGAGACCCAGTACTTC. It translates to CASSLVVTSGRAEETQYF.

Notes on this clonotype: Sequence at one end of the junction differs from germline and may be a read error. V is TRBV10-3 and J is TRBJ2-1, with 8 bases lining up with TRBD1. CDR1 ENHRY and CDR2 SYGVKD come from the germline V gene. The CDR3 spans 13 residues. The CDR3: CAIKKQGGNEQSF. CDR3 in DNA: TGTGCCATTAAAAAACAGGGGGGCAATGAGCAGTCCTTC.

This chain joins TRBV15 and TRBJ2-3; D is ambiguous. The CDR3 extends over 13 amino acids. Between the trimmed V and J ends, which lost 3 bases and 4 bases, there was a span of 8 bases. Germline CDR1 and CDR2: LNHNV and YYDKDF (reference sequence). CDR3 sequence: CATSSNEADTQYF. The CDR3 nucleotides are TGTGCCACCAGCAGCAACGAGGCAGATACGCAGTATTTT.

This clonotype was recorded at least ten times. The V and J genes are TRBV7-3 and TRBJ1-1; D gene ambiguous. The CDR3 extends over 13 amino acids. Trimming cost V 5 bases and J 1 base, with 8 bases left between them. Looked up from germline, CDR1 is SGHTA and CDR2 is FQGTGA. The CDR3 DNA is TGTGCCAGCAGCCCCTCCGGGAACACTGAAGCTTTCTTT. It specifies CASSPSGNTEAFF.

The chain links TRBV29-1 to TRBJ1-2, with D uncertain. V was trimmed by 4 bases and J by 3 bases, leaving 15 bases between them. The germline V gene has CDR1 SQVTM and CDR2 ANQGSEA. The CDR3 sequence is 14 residues long. This chain's CDR3 is CSVVPAGRDYGYTF. The CDR3 coding sequence is TGCAGCGTTGTCCCGGCGGGGAGGGACTATGGCTACACCTTC.

This clonotype was detected ten times or more. At one end the junction does not follow the germline gene, possibly because of a read error. The J gene is TRBJ2-3, the V gene TRBV19; D not certain. Germline CDR1 reads LNHDA; CDR2 reads SQIVND (reference sequence). The CDR3 has 15 amino acids. The CDR3 sequence: CASGPHDLSTVTQYF. As DNA, the CDR3 is TGTGCCAGTGGGCCGCACGACTTATCCACAGTTACGCAGTATTTT.